A single TCR beta chain is shown here with its context. The antigen is not known. The data derive from a study of T cell responses to AZD1222 COVID-19 vaccine. Overall study context: Doses given second, at about 4 or about 12 weeks, were pooled.

Findings and caveats of the study: The study found Spike-specific TCR breadth and depth rose after two AZD1222 doses. Nearly half of spike-specific TCRs reportedly target variant regions that are unmutated in the B.1.351 and B.1.1.7 variants.

Profiling relied on immunoSEQ multiplex PCR, and the TCRdb table lists in-frame clones only, not all of them. The sample contains about 97,000 clones, about 89% of which appear only once. The germline gives CDR1 SGHTA, CDR2 FQGNSA. The CDR3 is made up of 13 amino acids. V shed 3 bases and J shed 0 bases, with 5 bases lying between them. This sequence was found in an adult in good health. The sample in question was peripheral blood, obtained on day 0 of AZD1222 vaccination. V usage is TRBV7-2 and J usage is TRBJ2-5; D gene uncertain. CDR3 amino acids: CASSFAHQETQYF. For the CDR3, the DNA is TGTGCCAGCAGCTTTGCCCACCAAGAGACCCAGTACTTC.